A single sample gave rise to the 11 T cell receptor beta chains below, sequenced in a study of blood T cell repertoires in COVID-19 (TCRdb year 2020). Library generation was performed with the immunoSEQ multiplex PCR assay. In TCRdb, the immuneACCESS table is reduced to in-frame sequences with V and J assigned. These tables do not hold every clone; where another copy was compared, an unresolved V gene accounts for under half, and the others remain unexplained. This sample has approximately 270,000 clones in its table, and about 80% of those were observed once. The top ten clonotypes cover approximately 9.1% of the sample. Sequencing was performed on peripheral blood. These receptors were collected from an elderly man with acute or convalescent COVID-19.

The chain joins TRBV6-1 to TRBJ2-1; 7 bases align to TRBD1. J was trimmed by 7 bases and V by 3 bases; bases with no gene match: 12. The CDR3 has 16 residues. Germline assignment: CDR1 MNHNS and CDR2 SASEGT. CDR3 sequence reads: CASSDWVHRGGNEQFF. The CDR3 region has the DNA TGTGCCAGCAGTGACTGGGTGCACAGGGGTGGGAATGAGCAGTTCTTC.

This chain uses TRBV5-1 with TRBJ2-3; possible D gene TRBD1, 6 bases. The V and J ends lost 4 bases and 1 base respectively, with 16 bases between them. The CDR3 covers 16 residues. The germline V gene has CDR1 SGHRS and CDR2 YFSETQ. The CDR3 here is CASSPQGAGGTDTQYF. The DNA for the CDR3 is TGCGCCAGCAGCCCCCAGGGAGCAGGGGGCACAGATACGCAGTATTTT. Complete variable domain (other parts from reference TRBV5-1 and TRBJ2-3): KAGVTQTPRYLIKTRGQQVTLSCSPISGHRSVSWYQQTPGQGLQFLFEYFSETQRNKGNFPGRFSGRQFSNSRSEMNVSTLELGDSALYLCASSPQGAGGTDTQYFGPGTRLTVL.

The chain combines TRBV6-1 with TRBJ1-5, with TRBD1 as a possible D gene (5 bases). The CDR3 spans 14 residues. CDR1 and CDR2 from the germline V gene are MNHNS and SASEGT. Between the trimmed V and J ends, which lost 2 bases and 4 bases, there was a span of 9 bases. The CDR3 loop is CASSETGGNQPQHF. CDR3 bases: TGTGCCAGCAGTGAAACGGGGGGAAATCAGCCCCAGCATTTT.

V and J are TRBV2 and TRBJ2-1, with D perhaps matching TRBD2 (7 bases). Trimming left V 5 bases short and J 6 bases short, with 17 bases between. The CDR3 is 15 residues long. Per the germline V gene, CDR1 is SNHLY and CDR2 is FYNNEI. CDR3 bases: TGTGCCAGCAGTCCTAGGGGGAGGGCCCCCAATGAGCAGTTCTTC. It specifies CASSPRGRAPNEQFF. Variable domain in full (rest from reference TRBV2 and TRBJ2-1): EPEVTQTPSHQVTQMGQEVILRCVPISNHLYFYWYRQILGQKVEFLVSFYNNEISEKSEIFDDQFSVERPDGSNFTLKIRSTKLEDSAMYFCASSPRGRAPNEQFFGPGTRLTVL.

This chain uses TRBV27 with TRBJ1-5, with D unresolved. The CDR3 is 16 residues long. The V gene lost 1 base and the J gene lost 1 base, with 11 bases spanning the gap. The germline gives CDR1 MNHEY, CDR2 SMNVEV (reference sequence). The CDR3 DNA sequence: TGTGCCAGCAGTTTATTCGGTCAGGTCAGCAATCAGCCCCAGCATTTT. Its translation: CASSLFGQVSNQPQHF.

The chain employs TRBV24-1 and TRBJ2-5; D is possibly TRBD1 (7 bases). Germline CDR1 and CDR2: KGHDR and SFDVKD. The CDR3 runs to 14 residues. The ends were cut back, 7 bases at V and 5 bases at J, with 16 bases in the middle. The CDR3 reads CATRPGTAGETQYF. The DNA of the CDR3 is TGTGCCACCAGACCCGGGACAGCGGGCGAGACCCAGTACTTC.

This clone was seen only a few times. The J gene is TRBJ1-2, the V gene TRBV4-2, with 9 bases that match TRBD1. The CDR3 runs 14 residues. Germline V lookup: CDR1 LGHNA, CDR2 YNFKEQ. V was clipped by 5 bases and J by 6 bases; unmatched bases: 7. This CDR3 reads CASSEGQGSHGYTF. The CDR3 DNA is TGTGCCAGCAGCGAAGGACAGGGGAGTCATGGCTACACCTTC.

The V call is TRBV9, the J call TRBJ2-1; 8 nucleotides line up with TRBD1. CDR3 size: 14 residues. Per the germline V gene, CDR1 is SGDLS and CDR2 is YYNGEE. Trimming took 7 bases from V and 8 from J; bases not matched to a gene: 11. DNA of the CDR3: TGTGCCAGCTCACCGGACAGGGAAGACGATGAGCAGTTCTTC. Residues: CASSPDREDDEQFF.

The rearrangement links TRBV19 to TRBJ1-1, with D tentatively TRBD1 (6 bases). V was cut by 5 bases and J by 8 bases, with 18 bases left in between. This CDR3 has 14 residues. In germline, CDR1 is LNHDA, CDR2 SQIVND (reference sequence). CDR3 protein: CASSPGLRGLEAFF. For the CDR3, the DNA is TGTGCCAGTAGTCCGGGCCTCAGGGGTCTCGAAGCTTTCTTT. The full variable domain, its missing parts supplied by reference TRBV19 and TRBJ1-1, is DGGITQSPKYLFRKEGQNVTLSCEQNLNHDAMYWYRQDPGQGLRLIYYSQIVNDFQKGDIAEGYSVSREKKESFPLTVTSAQKNPTAFYLCASSPGLRGLEAFFGQGTRLTVV.

This sequence joins TRBV3-1 (or the pseudogene TRBV3-2) and TRBJ2-1, with a possible D match to TRBD1 (5 bases). V lost 9 bases and J lost 6, with 15 bases in between. Per germline, CDR1 LGHDT and CDR2 YNNKEL (reference sequence). The CDR3 is made up of 13 amino acids. CDR3 region: CASQDSPGNEQFF. The DNA for the CDR3 is TGTGCCAGTCAAGACAGTCCCGGCAATGAGCAGTTCTTC.

CDR3 DNA: TGTGCCAGCAGCAAAGGGGTTGGGGGGTTCAGCTCCTATAATTCACCCCTCCACTTT. Its protein product is CASSKGVGGFSSYNSPLHF. The chain carries TRBV21-1 and TRBJ1-6. TRBV21-1 is reported as a pseudogene. The CDR3 runs to 19 residues.